This TCR beta chain was obtained from a study of CD8+ T cells in alopecia areata. The study, taken as a whole, reports: Researchers report lesional scalp, most notably alopecia totalis/universalis, outstripped normal scalp in clonality. TCR sharing was clearer in mice than between patients, perhaps partly owing to patient HLA diversity.

Punch biopsies of lesional scalp, plus peripheral blood, were taken from alopecia areata patients. Both CD4+ and CD8+ T cells were separated by sorting PBMCs. This CDR3 spans 13 amino acids. V lost 4 bases and J lost 8, with 14 bases in between. Germline V gives CDR1 MGHRA, CDR2 YSYEKL. cDNA prepared by RNA extraction and subsequent reverse transcription served as the template for sequencing. Data came from immunoSEQ multiplex PCR; TCRdb stores just in-frame clones and leaves some out. The sample lists 95,000 to 150,000 clones; roughly 50% were seen once. Note on this clone: What it binds is not known.

The sequencing sample was made of NKG2D-low CD8+ T cells sorted from blood. The genes are TRBV4-1 and TRBJ1-1; D may be TRBD1 (5 bases). The receptor's source is a human donor with alopecia areata. The CDR3 nucleotides are TGCGCCAGCAGCCTAGAGGGGACGGACGAAGCTTTCTTT. Amino acids: CASSLEGTDEAFF.